A selection of T cell receptor beta chains follows, all from one sample in a study of T cells in Graves' hyperthyroidism and ophthalmopathy. A single record per CDR3 protein comes from TCRdb applying MiXCR to the multiplex PCR reads. This table holds about 690,000 distinct CDR3 sequences, 15% to 20% found once. The specimen was blood. The receptors derive from a man over 45 with Graves' hyperthyroidism. Both conserved end residues are part of each CDR3. The D gene is left open where the match is weak. Rows may omit the clone size; those that give it use once, few, many or a size class.

j_call d_call v_call clone_size cdr3_aa cdr3_nt
TRBJ2-7 TRBD2 TRBV28 - CASRLAGFYEQYF TGTGCCAGCAGACTAGCGGGATTCTACGAGCAGTACTTC
TRBJ1-5 - TRBV27 many CASRPIRDNSNQPQHF TGTGCCAGCAGGCCAATCCGGGACAATAGCAATCAGCCCCAGCATTTT
TRBJ2-7 - TRBV7-9 few CASSPNTGLYEQYF TGTGCCAGCAGCCCAAATACAGGGCTCTACGAGCAGTACTTC
TRBJ1-5 TRBD1 TRBV2 many CASTGQGWQPQHF TGTGCCAGCACCGGACAGGGGTGGCAGCCCCAGCATTTT
TRBJ2-7 - TRBV7-9 few CASSFTGTYDEQYF TGTGCCAGCAGTTTTACCGGGACATACGACGAGCAGTACTTC
TRBJ2-1 - TRBV24-1 - CATSDRSPGQGYNEQFF TGTGCCACCAGTGATCGAAGTCCCGGGCAGGGCTACAATGAGCAGTTCTTC
TRBJ1-1 - TRBV19 - CASSIDRAGENTEAFF TGTGCCAGTAGTATAGATCGTGCAGGAGAGAACACTGAAGCTTTCTTT
TRBJ2-1 TRBD2 TRBV5-1 many CASTSGTHSYNEQFF TGCGCCAGCACTAGCGGGACCCACTCCTACAATGAGCAGTTCTTC
TRBJ2-5 - TRBV29-1 many CSVVARDQGATQYF TGCAGCGTGGTCGCGCGGGACCAGGGTGCGACCCAGTACTTC
TRBJ1-2 - TRBV28 many CASSIQGAGGYTF TGTGCCAGCAGTATACAGGGCGCCGGTGGCTACACCTTC
TRBJ1-2 TRBD1 TRBV29-1 - CSVEGSQGFNYGYTF TGCAGCGTTGAAGGTTCACAGGGGTTTAACTATGGCTACACCTTC
TRBJ1-2 - TRBV24-1 few CATSDAPGVRGYGYTF TGTGCCACCAGTGATGCCCCGGGCGTAAGGGGCTATGGCTACACCTTC
TRBJ1-1 TRBD1 TRBV18 many CASSQDRMNTEAFF TGTGCCAGCTCCCAGGACAGGATGAACACTGAAGCTTTCTTT
TRBJ2-7 TRBD1 TRBV20-1 many CSAREETGGIGGEQYF TGCAGTGCTAGAGAAGAGACAGGGGGAATTGGTGGCGAGCAGTACTTC
TRBJ2-1 TRBD2 TRBV29-1 few CSVKREGNEQFF TGCAGCGTTAAGCGGGAGGGTAATGAGCAGTTCTTC
TRBJ1-2 - TRBV11-2 many CASSLVEFGSLGYTF TGTGCCAGCAGCTTAGTTGAGTTTGGCTCTCTTGGCTACACCTTC
TRBJ1-1 TRBD1 TRBV6-5 many CASSSSPTPTGMAFF TGTGCCAGCAGTTCCTCCCCAACCCCGACAGGGATGGCTTTCTTT
TRBJ1-2 - TRBV28 many CASSFSGRGLRYGYTF TGTGCCAGCAGTTTTAGTGGGAGGGGACTTAGGTATGGCTACACCTTC
TRBJ1-4 TRBD1 TRBV25-1 - CASSEFPRGSTNEKLFF TGTGCCAGCAGTGAATTCCCCAGGGGGTCAACTAATGAAAAACTGTTTTTT
TRBJ2-1 - TRBV9 few CASTLGGTNEQFF TGTGCCAGCACCCTAGGAGGGACCAATGAGCAGTTCTTC
TRBJ2-7 TRBD2 TRBV30 - CAWSSDLAGGIYEQYF TGTGCCTGGAGCTCCGATCTAGCGGGAGGAATATACGAGCAGTACTTC
TRBJ1-1 - TRBV7-4 many CASSPWAENTEAFF TGTGCCAGCAGCCCCTGGGCGGAGAACACTGAAGCTTTCTTT
TRBJ2-3 - TRBV4-1 - CASSQPQDTTDTQYF TGCGCCAGCAGCCAACCTCAGGATACCACAGATACGCAGTATTTT
TRBJ2-5 TRBD2 TRBV2 many CASSESTSGRGAQYF TGTGCCAGCAGTGAGAGCACTAGCGGGAGAGGGGCCCAGTACTTC
TRBJ2-3 TRBD2 TRBV10-3 few CASRRRFSPLAGGTDTQYF TGTGCCTCACGGAGAAGGTTCTCCCCACTAGCGGGAGGGACAGATACGCAGTATTTT
TRBJ2-7 TRBD1 TRBV24-1 many CATSSTDRAYEQYF TGTGCCACCAGTTCAACGGACAGGGCCTACGAGCAGTACTTC
TRBJ1-1 - TRBV9 - CASSVDSLRREAFF TGTGCCAGCAGCGTAGACAGTTTGCGACGAGAAGCTTTCTTT
TRBJ1-1 - TRBV3-1 many CASSHRFRGGTEAFF TGTGCCAGCAGCCATAGGTTCCGGGGGGGGACTGAAGCTTTCTTT
TRBJ2-7 TRBD2 TRBV28 many CASSLPGGSYEQYF TGTGCCAGCAGTTTACCGGGAGGCTCCTACGAGCAGTACTTC
TRBJ2-7 TRBD1 TRBV28 many CASSTGPGQGFYEQYF TGTGCCAGCAGTACGGGGCCGGGACAGGGCTTCTACGAGCAGTACTTC
TRBJ2-1 - TRBV28 few CASSFTGLNEQFF TGTGCCAGCAGTTTCACAGGGCTGAATGAGCAGTTCTTC
TRBJ1-1 - TRBV6-1 many CASSYWDKNTEAFF TGTGCCAGCAGTTATTGGGATAAGAACACTGAAGCTTTCTTT
TRBJ1-2 - TRBV27 many CASSPSDTRRDGYTF TGTGCCAGCAGTCCCTCCGACACGAGACGGGATGGCTACACCTTC
TRBJ2-1 TRBD2 TRBV2 many CASTMGLAGENEQFF TGTGCCAGCACCATGGGACTAGCGGGAGAAAATGAGCAGTTCTTC
TRBJ2-1 - TRBV7-3 - CASSRGGFSYNEQFF TGTGCCAGCAGTCGAGGCGGCTTCTCCTACAATGAGCAGTTCTTC
TRBJ1-2 TRBD1 TRBV10-3 many CAISEPGQGVNYGYTF TGTGCCATCAGTGAGCCCGGACAGGGAGTCAACTATGGCTACACCTTC
TRBJ1-1 - TRBV29-1 many CSVTGQLMNTEAFF TGCAGCGTTACCGGACAGCTCATGAACACTGAAGCTTTCTTT
TRBJ1-6 TRBD1 TRBV28 many CASRPTPDRGRSPLHF TGTGCCAGCCGTCCTACCCCGGACAGGGGGCGTAGCCCCCTCCACTTT
TRBJ2-7 TRBD1 TRBV5-1 many CASSLDGTGSRIEQYF TGCGCCAGCAGCTTGGATGGGACAGGGAGCAGGATTGAGCAGTACTTC
TRBJ2-5 TRBD2 TRBV11-2 - CASSQPLAGVKETQYF TGTGCCAGCAGCCAACCACTAGCGGGAGTTAAGGAGACCCAGTACTTC
TRBJ2-5 - TRBV29-1 - CSVEDAIIGSQYF TGCAGCGTTGAAGATGCCATCATAGGGTCCCAGTACTTC
TRBJ1-4 - TRBV5-6 many CASSSGVEKLFF TGTGCCAGCAGCTCAGGGGTGGAAAAACTGTTTTTT
TRBJ2-1 - TRBV19 - CASNVVGADYNEQFF TGTGCCAGTAATGTCGTGGGAGCCGACTACAATGAGCAGTTCTTC
TRBJ2-7 - TRBV6-1 once CASSSPGLTHHLNEQYF TGTGCCAGCAGCTCCCCGGGACTCACCCACCATCTCAACGAGCAGTACTTC
TRBJ1-1 TRBD1 TRBV10-3 - CAISETGVAEAFF TGTGCCATCAGTGAAACAGGGGTAGCTGAAGCTTTCTTT
TRBJ2-3 - TRBV7-9 - CASSLLALQYF TGTGCCAGCAGCTTATTGGCCCTGCAGTATTTT
TRBJ1-6 TRBD1 TRBV30 once CTWSREGASYNSPLHF TGTACCTGGAGTCGGGAGGGGGCCTCCTATAATTCACCCCTCCACTTT
TRBJ1-5 - TRBV30 - CAWSVGANQPQHF TGTGCCTGGAGTGTCGGGGCAAATCAGCCCCAGCATTTT
TRBJ2-1 - TRBV10-3 - CAISESLGARSNEQFF TGTGCCATCAGTGAGTCGCTAGGGGCGCGAAGCAATGAGCAGTTCTTC
TRBJ2-2 TRBD1 TRBV5-1 - CASSFRTGANTGELFF TGCGCCAGCAGCTTCCGGACAGGAGCGAACACCGGGGAGCTGTTTTTT
TRBJ1-2 - TRBV4-3 - CASSQGQGAPLRDYGYTF TGCGCCAGCAGCCAAGGTCAGGGCGCCCCCCTCCGTGATTATGGCTACACCTTC
TRBJ1-5 - TRBV12-3/TRBV12-4 many CASSLGFQPQHF TGTGCCAGCAGTTTAGGGTTCCAGCCCCAGCATTTT
TRBJ1-3 TRBD1 TRBV27 many CASSSGQPGRNTIYF TGTGCCAGCAGTTCGGGACAGCCAGGCCGAAACACCATATATTTT
TRBJ2-4 - TRBV25-1 - CASEGRTTAAMDIQYF TGTGCCAGCGAGGGACGGACTACAGCAGCAATGGACATTCAGTACTTC
TRBJ2-4 - TRBV5-6 - CASGKDLAKNIQYF TGTGCCAGCGGAAAGGATCTAGCCAAAAACATTCAGTACTTC